A few counts support the clone carrying this TCR beta chain. Its antigen is not known. These data originate in a study of CD8 T cells in ankylosing spondylitis. Notes on the study in general: Both synovial fluid and blood in reactive arthritis had previously been reported to carry some motif variants.

V lost 4 bases and J lost 3; bases outside the gene matches: 9. The CDR3 has 17 amino acids. CDR1 is LGHNA, CDR2 YNFKEQ, per germline. Quantitative 5'-RACE with molecular barcodes produced the TCR beta libraries. MiXCR was run by TCRdb on the 5' RACE reads, yielding one entry per CDR3 protein. The table shows about 52,000 distinct CDR3 sequences, with 7.4% occurring only once. The sequence came from a female donor with ankylosing spondylitis or in good health (not recorded which). Source material: blood, either unsorted or a sorted T cell fraction (not recorded which). This rearrangement joins TRBV4-2 to TRBJ2-3; 11 nucleotides line up with TRBD2. The CDR3 sequence: CASSRGLAGGGTDTQYF. The CDR3 nucleotides read TGTGCCAGCAGCCGTGGACTAGCGGGCGGGGGGACAGATACGCAGTATTTT.